These T cell receptor beta chains were read from a single sample in a study of blood T cells in healthy people across ages. Each CDR3 protein is one row after TCRdb ran MiXCR on the 5' RACE reads. The data show 700,000 to 850,000 distinct CDR3 sequences, under 40% seen once. Sequenced sample: blood. The receptors stem from a man aged 18 to 29 in good health. Both conserved end residues are part of each CDR3. The order of the fields is V gene, J gene, CDR3 length, D gene, clone size, CDR3 protein, CDR3 DNA. The D gene is left open where the match is weak. Size values are once, few and many counts, or a class for expanded clones, and some rows have none.

TRBV10-3	TRBJ2-7	14	TRBD2	few	CATLWTSGDNEQYF	TGTGCCACATTATGGACTAGCGGCGACAATGAGCAGTACTTC
TRBV4-3	TRBJ2-6	19	-	many	CASSQDRNTAFSGANVLTF	TGCGCCAGCAGCCAAGATCGGAATACAGCCTTCTCTGGGGCCAACGTCCTGACTTTC
TRBV20-1	TRBJ2-7	16	TRBD1	few	CSARDSGQGAYNEQYF	TGCAGTGCTAGAGATTCCGGACAGGGGGCCTACAATGAGCAGTACTTC
TRBV28	TRBJ2-1	16	-	-	CASSFLTAGSRETQFF	TGTGCCAGCAGTTTTCTGACGGCGGGGAGTCGAGAGACCCAGTTCTTC
TRBV3-1	TRBJ1-5	14	TRBD1	many	CASSPGQGAQPQHF	TGTGCCAGCAGCCCTGGACAGGGGGCACAGCCCCAGCATTTT
TRBV7-9	TRBJ2-2	14	-	few	CASSSRAYTGELFF	TGTGCCAGCAGCTCCCGGGCATACACCGGGGAGCTGTTTTTT
TRBV6-2/TRBV6-3	TRBJ2-6	15	-	few	CASSYSVPGANVLTF	TGTGCCAGCAGTTACTCGGTGCCTGGGGCCAACGTCCTGACTTTC
TRBV5-1	TRBJ1-2	13	-	-	CASIWGANYGYTF	TGCGCCAGCATCTGGGGAGCGAACTATGGCTACACCTTC
TRBV27	TRBJ2-1	14	TRBD1	once	CATRKGTGRYEQFF	TGTGCCACCAGAAAGGGGACAGGGCGGTATGAGCAGTTCTTC
TRBV7-8	TRBJ2-1	17	TRBD1	-	CASSLRQGPSPYNEQFF	TGTGCCAGCAGCTTGAGACAGGGGCCGTCCCCATACAATGAGCAGTTCTTC
TRBV12-3/TRBV12-4	TRBJ2-7	17	TRBD2	-	CASSPRLREGGSYEQYF	TGTGCCAGCAGTCCCAGATTGCGGGAGGGGGGGAGCTACGAGCAGTACTTC
TRBV6-1	TRBJ2-1	15	TRBD1	-	CASRRDRVYVNEQFF	TGTGCCAGCAGGAGGGACAGGGTTTACGTCAATGAGCAGTTCTTC
TRBV12-3/TRBV12-4	TRBJ2-3	15	TRBD2	few	CASTPPTSGTDTQYF	TGTGCCAGCACCCCCCCAACTAGCGGCACAGATACGCAGTATTTT
TRBV7-9	TRBJ2-2	14	-	-	CASSLPGPPGELFF	TGTGCCAGCAGTTTACCGGGACCCCCCGGGGAGCTGTTTTTT
TRBV5-4	TRBJ2-7	14	-	few	CASSPYTASYEQYF	TGTGCCAGCAGCCCATACACAGCGTCCTACGAGCAGTACTTC
TRBV7-9	TRBJ2-7	13	TRBD1	-	CASRPTGGDEQYF	TGTGCCAGCAGACCGACAGGGGGAGATGAGCAGTACTTC
TRBV7-2	TRBJ2-5	13	-	-	CASSQGHLETQYF	TGTGCCAGCAGCCAAGGACATTTAGAGACCCAGTACTTC
TRBV9	TRBJ2-1	15	TRBD1	many	CASSPRDSTYNEQFF	TGTGCCAGCAGCCCACGGGACAGTACCTACAATGAGCAGTTCTTC